The rows below give T cell receptor beta chains drawn from one sample of a study of T cells after yellow fever vaccination. TCRdb used MiXCR to reprocess the 5' RACE reads, holding one entry per CDR3 protein. The table has roughly 120,000 distinct CDR3 sequences, 8.4% seen once. Source: CD8+ T cells sorted from PBMCs, taken 45 days after the yellow fever booster vaccination. These TCRs come from a man aged 30 to 45 who received the YFV17D yellow fever vaccine. CDR3s include the opening cysteine and the closing phenylalanine or tryptophan. The D gene is left open where the match is weak. Clone sizes are given selectively: once, few, many, or a class where the clone is expanded.

TRBJ2-5 | TRBV9 | TRBD1 | many | TGTGCCAGCAGCGTGGACAGGGGGCCACAAGAGACCCAGTACTTC | CASSVDRGPQETQYF
TRBJ2-1 | TRBV30 | - | - | TGTGCCTGGATCTTAGGGGGACTAAACAATGAGCAGTTCTTC | CAWILGGLNNEQFF
TRBJ2-3 | TRBV5-1 | TRBD2 | many | TGCGCCAGCAGCCCGGGGACTAGCGGGAGTATAGATACGCAGTATTTT | CASSPGTSGSIDTQYF
TRBJ2-5 | TRBV15 | - | few | TGTGCCACCAGCAGAGATGGCGAGACCCAGTACTTC | CATSRDGETQYF
TRBJ2-7 | TRBV19 | - | many | TGTGCCAGTAGTATGATTGGACCGATCTCCTACGAGCAGTACTTC | CASSMIGPISYEQYF
TRBJ2-7 | TRBV6-1 | TRBD2 | many | TGTGCCAGCACGGGACTAGCGGCCTACGAGCAGTACTTC | CASTGLAAYEQYF
TRBJ2-7 | TRBV28 | TRBD1 | few | TGTGCCAGCAGTTCCCCTCGGGGACAGGGGACGGGCGAGCAGTACTTC | CASSSPRGQGTGEQYF
TRBJ2-7 | TRBV20-1 | TRBD2 | many | TGCAGTGCCGTAGGGCTAGCGGGAGGCCGCATCGGGGACGAGCAGTACTTC | CSAVGLAGGRIGDEQYF
TRBJ2-1 | TRBV7-8 | - | many | TGTGCCAGCAGCTTAGGGGAGCGGAGGGATCTGTTCTTC | CASSLGERRDLFF
TRBJ2-3 | TRBV7-9 | TRBD1 | many | TGTGCCAGCAGCTTCGGACAGGGGCCAGATACGCAGTATTTT | CASSFGQGPDTQYF
TRBJ2-5 | TRBV27 | - | many | TGTGCCAGCTCCCCCGGGACCACGGCCGTGGAGACCCAGTACTTC | CASSPGTTAVETQYF
TRBJ1-1 | TRBV7-9 | - | many | TGTGCCAGCATCGAGTTTTCTGAAGCTTTCTTT | CASIEFSEAFF
TRBJ2-7 | TRBV5-1 | TRBD1 | - | TGCGCCAGCGGCCTTAGGACAGGGGGCGACGAGCAGTACTTC | CASGLRTGGDEQYF
TRBJ1-1 | TRBV27 | - | - | TGTGCCAGCAGTTTCGGGTTTCCGGGTGAAGCTTTCTTT | CASSFGFPGEAFF
TRBJ2-1 | TRBV7-6 | TRBD2 | many | TGTGCCAGCAGCGTAAATGGCGCTAGCGGGGGAAATGAGCAGTTCTTC | CASSVNGASGGNEQFF
TRBJ2-1 | TRBV5-1 | TRBD1 | many | TGCGCCAGCAGCTTCCGACAGGGGCAGTACAATGAGCAGTTCTTC | CASSFRQGQYNEQFF
TRBJ2-7 | TRBV5-1 | - | few | TGCGCCAGCAGCCCAGGTCGGGCAGGGTCAAGATGGGACGAGCAGTACTTC | CASSPGRAGSRWDEQYF
TRBJ2-3 | TRBV2 | TRBD1 | many | TGTGCCAGCAGCAGGACAGGGGCAGATACGCAGTATTTT | CASSRTGADTQYF
TRBJ2-7 | TRBV28 | - | many | TGTGCCAGCAGTTTAACAGGACTTAACTCCTACGAGCAGTACTTC | CASSLTGLNSYEQYF
TRBJ2-5 | TRBV11-2 | - | many | TGTGCCAGCAGCTTCGAGGACAGCAACCAAGAGACCCAGTACTTC | CASSFEDSNQETQYF
TRBJ2-7 | TRBV20-1 | - | few | TGCAGTGCTAGGGACCCAGAGGGGCTAGCGACCCCCTACGAGCAGTACTTC | CSARDPEGLATPYEQYF
TRBJ2-3 | TRBV29-1 | TRBD2 | - | TGCAGCTTTAGCGGGAGTGCAGATACGCAGTATTTT | CSFSGSADTQYF
TRBJ2-5 | TRBV7-9 | - | - | TGTGCCAGCAGCTTATCGGCATCCCCCCAAGAGACCCAGTACTTC | CASSLSASPQETQYF
TRBJ2-3 | TRBV5-6 | TRBD2 | many | TGTGCCAGCAGCCACGGGACTAGCCCCTTAAGCACAGATACGCAGTATTTT | CASSHGTSPLSTDTQYF
TRBJ2-7 | TRBV6-5 | - | many | TGTGCCAGCAGTTCCAAGGGGTACGAGCAGTACTTC | CASSSKGYEQYF
TRBJ1-1 | TRBV20-1 | TRBD1 | - | TGCAGTGCTAGAGTAGGGACAGGACTGGGCACTGAAGCTTTCTTT | CSARVGTGLGTEAFF
TRBJ1-1 | TRBV7-9 | - | - | TGTGCCAGCAGCTTCACCCCTGAAGCTTTCTTT | CASSFTPEAFF
TRBJ2-3 | TRBV20-1 | - | few | TGCAGTGCCGCCATTTATTCTCCAGATACGCAGTATTTT | CSAAIYSPDTQYF
TRBJ2-7 | TRBV7-8 | TRBD1 | many | TGTGCCAGCAGCACCCCCCTGACAGGGGTCGTATCCTACGAGCAGTACTTC | CASSTPLTGVVSYEQYF
TRBJ2-3 | TRBV20-1 | TRBD2 | many | TGCAGTGCTAGAGCAGCGCGGGAGGTTCCAGATACGCAGTATTTT | CSARAAREVPDTQYF
TRBJ2-1 | TRBV7-9 | TRBD2 | many | TGTGCCAGCAGCTCCTCGGAGCCGGGAGGGCCGGGGAGCTCCTACAATGAGCAGTTCTTC | CASSSSEPGGPGSSYNEQFF
TRBJ2-1 | TRBV7-2 | - | many | TGTGCCAGCAAGGGGGCCTACAATGAGCAGTTCTTC | CASKGAYNEQFF